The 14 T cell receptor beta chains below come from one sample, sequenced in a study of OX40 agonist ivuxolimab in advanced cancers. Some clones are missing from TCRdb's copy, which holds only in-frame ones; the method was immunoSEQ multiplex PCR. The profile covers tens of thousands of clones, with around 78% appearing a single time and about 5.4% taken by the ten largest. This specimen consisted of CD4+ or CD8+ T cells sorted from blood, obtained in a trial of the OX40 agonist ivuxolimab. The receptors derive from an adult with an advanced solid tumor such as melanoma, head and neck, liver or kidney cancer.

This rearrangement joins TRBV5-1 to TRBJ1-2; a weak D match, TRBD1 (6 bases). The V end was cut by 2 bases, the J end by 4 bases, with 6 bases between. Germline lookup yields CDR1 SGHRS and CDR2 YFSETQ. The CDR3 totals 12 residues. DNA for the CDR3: TGCGCCAGCAGCTTACAGGGCTATGGCTACACCTTC. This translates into CASSLQGYGYTF.

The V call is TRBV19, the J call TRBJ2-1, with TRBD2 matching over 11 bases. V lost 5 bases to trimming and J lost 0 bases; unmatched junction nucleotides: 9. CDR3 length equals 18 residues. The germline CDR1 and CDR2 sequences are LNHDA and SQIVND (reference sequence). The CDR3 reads CASSLSLAGVSSYNEQFF. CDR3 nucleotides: TGTGCCAGTAGTCTCTCACTAGCGGGAGTAAGCTCCTACAATGAGCAGTTCTTC. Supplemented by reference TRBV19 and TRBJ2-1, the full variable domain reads DGGITQSPKYLFRKEGQNVTLSCEQNLNHDAMYWYRQDPGQGLRLIYYSQIVNDFQKGDIAEGYSVSREKKESFPLTVTSAQKNPTAFYLCASSLSLAGVSSYNEQFFGPGTRLTVL.

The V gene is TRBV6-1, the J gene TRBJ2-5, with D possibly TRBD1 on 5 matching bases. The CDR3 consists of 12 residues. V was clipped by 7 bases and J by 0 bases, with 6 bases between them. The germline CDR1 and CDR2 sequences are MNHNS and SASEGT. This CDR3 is CASNRYQETQYF. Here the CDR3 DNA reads TGTGCCAGCAACAGGTACCAAGAGACCCAGTACTTC.

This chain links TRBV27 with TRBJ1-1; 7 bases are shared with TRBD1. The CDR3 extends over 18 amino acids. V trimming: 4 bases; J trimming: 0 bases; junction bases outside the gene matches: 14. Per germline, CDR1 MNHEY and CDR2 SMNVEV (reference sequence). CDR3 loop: CASSSNLQGRGMNTEAFF. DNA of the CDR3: TGTGCCAGCAGTTCGAACCTACAGGGGCGGGGGATGAACACTGAAGCTTTCTTT.

The CDR3 protein is CASSLDLNSYEQYF. The CDR3 DNA reads as TGCGCCAGCAGCTTGGATCTGAACTCCTACGAGCAGTACTTC. The chain recombines TRBV5-1 with TRBJ2-7; D not certain. V lost 0 bases to trimming and J lost 0 bases, with 7 bases between them. The germline V gene has CDR1 SGHRS and CDR2 YFSETQ. The CDR3 has 14 amino acids.

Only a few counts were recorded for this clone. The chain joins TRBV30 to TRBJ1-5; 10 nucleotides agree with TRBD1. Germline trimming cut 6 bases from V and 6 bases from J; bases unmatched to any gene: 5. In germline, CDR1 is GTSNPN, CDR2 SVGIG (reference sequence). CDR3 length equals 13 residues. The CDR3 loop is CACRTGGRQPQHF. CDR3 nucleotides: TGTGCCTGCCGGACAGGGGGACGTCAGCCCCAGCATTTT.

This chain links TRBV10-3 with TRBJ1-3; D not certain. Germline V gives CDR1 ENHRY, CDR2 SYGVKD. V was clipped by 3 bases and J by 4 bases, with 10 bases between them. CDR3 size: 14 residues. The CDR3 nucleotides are TGTGCCATCAGTGAAGGGATCCAGGGAAACACCATATATTTT. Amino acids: CAISEGIQGNTIYF.

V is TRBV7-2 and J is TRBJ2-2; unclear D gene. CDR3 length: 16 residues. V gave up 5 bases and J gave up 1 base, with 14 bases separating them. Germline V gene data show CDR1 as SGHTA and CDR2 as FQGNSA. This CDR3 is CASSLRSRQNTGELFF. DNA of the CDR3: TGTGCCAGCAGCCTTAGATCCAGGCAGAACACCGGGGAGCTGTTTTTT.

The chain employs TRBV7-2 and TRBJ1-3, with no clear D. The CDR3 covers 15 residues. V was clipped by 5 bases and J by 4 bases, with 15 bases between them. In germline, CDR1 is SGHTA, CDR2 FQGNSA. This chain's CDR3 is CASSLSVGSGNTIYF. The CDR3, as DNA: TGTGCCAGCAGCCTATCGGTGGGATCCGGAAACACCATATATTTT. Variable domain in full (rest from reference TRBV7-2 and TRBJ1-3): GAGVSQSPSNKVTEKGKDVELRCDPISGHTALYWYRQSLGQGLEFLIYFQGNSAPDKSGLPSDRFSAERTGGSVSTLTIQRTQQEDSAVYLCASSLSVGSGNTIYFGEGSWLTVV.

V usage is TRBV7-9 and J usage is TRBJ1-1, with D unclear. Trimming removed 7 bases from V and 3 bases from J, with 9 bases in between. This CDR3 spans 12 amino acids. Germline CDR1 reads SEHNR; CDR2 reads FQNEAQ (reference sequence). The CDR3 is CASNFLDTEAFF. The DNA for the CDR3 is TGTGCCAGCAACTTCCTCGACACTGAAGCTTTCTTT. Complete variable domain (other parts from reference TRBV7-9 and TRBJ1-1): DTGVSQNPRHKITKRGQNVTFRCDPISEHNRLYWYRQTLGQGPEFLTYFQNEAQLEKSRLLSDRFSAERPKGSFSTLEIQRTEQGDSAMYLCASNFLDTEAFFGQGTRLTVV.

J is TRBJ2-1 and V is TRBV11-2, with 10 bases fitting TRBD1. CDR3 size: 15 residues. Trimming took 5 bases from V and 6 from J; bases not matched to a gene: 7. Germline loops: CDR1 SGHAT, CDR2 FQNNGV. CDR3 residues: CASSPWTGGVNEQFF. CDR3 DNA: TGTGCCAGCAGCCCTTGGACAGGGGGGGTCAATGAGCAGTTCTTC. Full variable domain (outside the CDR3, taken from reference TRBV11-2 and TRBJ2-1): EAGVAQSPRYKIIEKRQSVAFWCNPISGHATLYWYQQILGQGPKLLIQFQNNGVVDDSQLPKDRFSAERLKGVDSTLKIQPAKLEDSAVYLCASSPWTGGVNEQFFGPGTRLTVL.

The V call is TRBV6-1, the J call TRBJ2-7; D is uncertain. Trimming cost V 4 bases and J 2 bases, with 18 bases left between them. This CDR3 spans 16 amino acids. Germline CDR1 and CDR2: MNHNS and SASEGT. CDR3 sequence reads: CASSAFEGRWPYEQYF. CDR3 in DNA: TGTGCCAGCAGTGCCTTTGAAGGACGGTGGCCCTACGAGCAGTACTTC.

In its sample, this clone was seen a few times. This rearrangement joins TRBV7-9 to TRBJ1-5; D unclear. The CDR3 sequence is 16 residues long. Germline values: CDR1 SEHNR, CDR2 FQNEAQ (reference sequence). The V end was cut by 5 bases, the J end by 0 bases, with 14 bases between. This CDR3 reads CASSPSDGYSNQPQHF. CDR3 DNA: TGTGCCAGCAGCCCGTCGGACGGGTATAGCAATCAGCCCCAGCATTTT.

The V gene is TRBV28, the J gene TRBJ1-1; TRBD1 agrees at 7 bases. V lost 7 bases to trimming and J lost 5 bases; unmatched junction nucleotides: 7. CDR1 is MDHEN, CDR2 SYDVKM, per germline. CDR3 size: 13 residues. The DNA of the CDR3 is TGTGCCAGCAAGGAGGACAGGTATACTGAAGCTTTCTTT. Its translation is CASKEDRYTEAFF.